Each of the 24 T cell receptor beta chains below was sequenced from the same sample in a study of CD8 T cells in Susac syndrome. Random hexamers were used to reverse transcribe 0.5 to 1 ug of RNA. TCRdb reprocessed the immunoSEQ multiplex PCR reads with MiXCR, giving one entry per CDR3 protein. The sample holds 80,000 or so distinct CDR3 sequences, about 92% seen once. Sequencing used CD4+ T cells from PBMCs. Source of these receptors: a human donor with Susac syndrome.

The chain joins TRBV11-2 to TRBJ1-5; D remains unclear. The ends were cut back, 3 bases at V and 4 bases at J, with 7 bases in the middle. Germline assignment: CDR1 SGHAT and CDR2 FQNNGV. The CDR3 has 13 amino acids. CDR3 residues: CASSFDLNQPQHF. CDR3 coding DNA: TGTGCCAGCAGCTTCGATCTTAATCAGCCCCAGCATTTT.

The chain has TRBV3-1 and TRBJ1-4, with D unclear. In germline, CDR1 is LGHDT, CDR2 YNNKEL (reference sequence). This CDR3 region has 13 residues. V dropped 1 base and J dropped 6 bases, with 6 bases sitting between them. This CDR3 is CASSQAPDEKLFF. The CDR3 DNA reads as TGTGCCAGCAGCCAAGCGCCGGATGAAAAACTGTTTTTT.

CDR3 coding DNA: TGCAGTGCTAGAGACCCTCTTATCGGCTATGGCTACACCTTC. As protein: CSARDPLIGYGYTF. The chain recombines TRBV20-1 with TRBJ1-2; no clear D. CDR1 DFQATT and CDR2 SNEGSKA come from the germline V gene (reference sequence). Trimming removed 0 bases at V and 4 bases at J, with 12 bases between. This CDR3 is 14 amino acids long.

The chain employs TRBV20-1 and TRBJ2-7; D may match TRBD1 or TRBD2 (6 bases each). The CDR3 totals 14 residues. Germline V CDR1 and CDR2: DFQATT, SNEGSKA (reference sequence). V gave up 5 bases and J gave up 2 bases, with 16 bases separating them. The CDR3 reads CSAWGAGETYEQYF. In DNA, the CDR3 is TGCAGTGCTTGGGGGGCAGGCGAGACCTACGAGCAGTACTTC.

The chain couples TRBV29-1 to TRBJ2-5; D call uncertain. V was cut by 6 bases and J by 5 bases, with 16 bases left in between. The V gene's germline CDR1 is SQVTM and CDR2 ANQGSEA. The CDR3 contains 13 residues. The CDR3 DNA reads TGCAGCGTCGACTGGGCGGTTAGGGAGACCCAGTACTTC. Its translation is CSVDWAVRETQYF.

The chain links TRBV5-1 to TRBJ2-3, with 12 bases that match TRBD2. The CDR3 loop spans 17 amino acids. J gave up 3 bases and V 0 bases, and 5 bases lay outside the gene matches. Germline CDR1 is SGHRS and CDR2 is YFSETQ. The CDR3 protein is CASSLATTSGGTDTQYF. The CDR3 DNA is TGCGCCAGCAGCTTGGCCACGACTAGCGGGGGTACAGATACGCAGTATTTT. Together with reference TRBV5-1 and TRBJ2-3, the CDR3 gives the full variable domain: KAGVTQTPRYLIKTRGQQVTLSCSPISGHRSVSWYQQTPGQGLQFLFEYFSETQRNKGNFPGRFSGRQFSNSRSEMNVSTLELGDSALYLCASSLATTSGGTDTQYFGPGTRLTVL.

The DNA for the CDR3 is TGTGCCAGCAGCTCGGGTCGCGAGCAGTACTTC. This encodes CASSSGREQYF. The rearrangement links TRBV7-2 to TRBJ2-7, with D unclear. CDR3 length equals 11 residues. With 4 bases removed from V and 6 bases from J, the gap between germline ends came to 7 bases. Germline loops: CDR1 SGHTA, CDR2 FQGNSA.

This chain joins TRBV20-1 and TRBJ1-5; no definite D call. Germline CDR1 is DFQATT and CDR2 is SNEGSKA (reference sequence). The V end lost 2 bases, the J end lost 6 bases, and 17 bases lay between the germline ends. This CDR3 spans 15 amino acids. The CDR3 reads CSARFNALASQPQHF. The CDR3 coding sequence is TGCAGTGCTAGATTTAACGCTCTTGCTAGTCAGCCCCAGCATTTT.

The rearrangement uses TRBV3-1 and TRBJ2-1, with 9 bases lining up with TRBD2. This CDR3 region has 17 residues. Germline V gene data show CDR1 as LGHDT and CDR2 as YNNKEL (reference sequence). With 2 bases clipped from V and 0 bases from J, the junction kept 5 bases outside the gene matches. In DNA, the CDR3 is TGTGCCAGCAGCCAATGGGCGGGAGGGAGCTCCTACAATGAGCAGTTCTTC. It yields the protein CASSQWAGGSSYNEQFF.

The chain recombines TRBV19 with TRBJ2-6; 13 bases are a match to TRBD2. Losses at the gene ends were 6 bases for V and 0 bases for J; bases not matched to a gene: 8. This CDR3 is 19 amino acids long. Germline CDR1 and CDR2: LNHDA and SQIVND (reference sequence). In DNA form, the CDR3 reads TGTGCCAGTAGCCCGGGACTAGCGGGACCCTACTCTGGGGCCAACGTCCTGACTTTC. Its translation: CASSPGLAGPYSGANVLTF.

V gene TRBV5-5 combines with J gene TRBJ1-2; no clear D. This CDR3 is built from 13 residues. V gave up 6 bases and J gave up 8 bases, with 17 bases separating them. From germline, CDR1 is SGHKS and CDR2 YYEKEE (reference sequence). CDR3 sequence: CASTPRGLGGYTF. For the CDR3, the DNA is TGTGCCAGCACGCCTCGCGGCCTCGGAGGCTACACCTTC.

CDR3 in DNA: TGTGCCAGCAGTTTTTTGGTTGGTCAGCCCCAGCATTTT. This gives the protein CASSFLVGQPQHF. V and J are TRBV27 and TRBJ1-5; D call uncertain. This CDR3 has 13 residues. V shed 3 bases and J shed 6 bases, with 9 bases lying between them. Germline V CDR1 and CDR2: MNHEY, SMNVEV (reference sequence).

The chain employs TRBV5-1 and TRBJ1-2; maybe TRBD1 (5 bases). This CDR3 is 13 amino acids long. Trimming removed 0 bases from V and 5 bases from J, with 8 bases in between. Germline V lookup: CDR1 SGHRS, CDR2 YFSETQ. CDR3 nucleotide sequence: TGCGCCAGCAGCTTGGACAGGTTTTATGGCTACACCTTC. This translates into CASSLDRFYGYTF.

The genes are TRBV29-1 and TRBJ2-5, with D possibly matching TRBD2 (6 bases). Trimming took 3 bases from V and 2 from J, leaving 10 bases between them. The CDR3 runs to 13 residues. Per the germline V gene, CDR1 is SQVTM and CDR2 is ANQGSEA. The CDR3 spells CSVDVGGQETQYF. Here the CDR3 DNA reads TGCAGCGTTGATGTCGGGGGACAAGAGACCCAGTACTTC.

This clonotype was observed a single time. The gene calls are TRBV7-2 and TRBJ2-7; D might be TRBD1 (6 bases). The germline V and J ends were trimmed by 1 base and 4 bases, with 8 bases remaining between them. The germline gives CDR1 SGHTA, CDR2 FQGNSA. This CDR3 spans 13 amino acids. The CDR3 region is CASSLGGQYEQYF. As DNA, the CDR3 is TGTGCCAGCAGCTTAGGAGGACAGTACGAGCAGTACTTC.

The V and J genes are TRBV6-5 and TRBJ1-2; D is undetermined. Germline V CDR1 and CDR2: MNHEY, SVGAGI. V was pared by 2 bases and J by 4 bases, with 14 bases between. This CDR3 is built from 15 residues. CDR3 sequence (DNA): TGTGCCAGCAGTTACAGCTTTTCGGGCACCTATGGCTACACCTTC. Translation: CASSYSFSGTYGYTF.

The chain couples TRBV6-5 to TRBJ2-7; D not resolved. V shed 0 bases and J shed 4 bases, with 4 bases lying between them. Germline V gene data show CDR1 as MNHEY and CDR2 as SVGAGI. The CDR3 loop spans 12 amino acids. The CDR3 DNA sequence: TGTGCCAGCAGTTACTCGACTTACGAGCAGTACTTC. Amino acids: CASSYSTYEQYF.

The chain employs TRBV12-3 or TRBV12-4 and TRBJ2-5, with 10 nucleotides matching TRBD1. Germline trimming cut 5 bases from V and 3 bases from J; bases unmatched to any gene: 9. The CDR3 has 16 amino acids. The CDR3 coding sequence is TGTGCCAGCAGTCCGCGACAGGGGGCAGGAAAAGAGACCCAGTACTTC. Translating it yields CASSPRQGAGKETQYF.

This sequence joins TRBV20-1 and TRBJ2-5; the match to TRBD2 covers 9 bases. With V trimmed by 4 bases and J by 3 bases, 3 bases remained unmatched. The CDR3 is made up of 13 amino acids. Germline-derived CDR1 and CDR2 are DFQATT and SNEGSKA (reference sequence). The CDR3 reads CSAKTSGEETQYF. CDR3 sequence (DNA): TGCAGTGCTAAGACTAGCGGTGAAGAGACCCAGTACTTC.

This CDR3 is CSVGIGTTNYGYTF. CDR3 coding DNA: TGCAGCGTGGGAATCGGGACCACTAACTATGGCTACACCTTC. V is TRBV29-1 and J is TRBJ1-2, with D perhaps TRBD1 (5 bases). Germline CDR1 is SQVTM and CDR2 is ANQGSEA. V was shortened by 6 bases and J by 0 bases, with 14 bases between the two germline ends. This CDR3 comprises 14 residues.

The rearrangement joins TRBV4-3 to TRBJ2-6; D is unresolved. Germline CDR1 LGHNA, CDR2 YSLEER. V dropped 0 bases and J dropped 0 bases, with 12 bases sitting between them. The CDR3 has 18 residues. The CDR3 bases are TGCGCCAGCAGCCAAGATTTCGTCTCCAACTCTGGGGCCAACGTCCTGACTTTC. It encodes CASSQDFVSNSGANVLTF.

The chain joins TRBV5-3 to TRBJ2-2; possible D gene TRBD1, 7 bases. TRBV5-3 is an ORF, with its function uncertain. Trimming stripped 3 bases from V and 3 bases from J, with 18 bases between. The CDR3 sequence is 17 residues long. This CDR3 reads CARSSGSETGDTGELFF. DNA of the CDR3: TGTGCCAGAAGCTCCGGGAGTGAAACAGGGGACACCGGGGAGCTGTTTTTT.

The V and J genes are TRBV7-2 and TRBJ2-1; 12 positions match TRBD2. The CDR3 spans 18 residues. The germline V gene has CDR1 SGHTA and CDR2 FQGNSA. J gave up 4 bases and V 6 bases, and 13 bases lay outside the gene matches. CDR3 in amino acids: CASSYGTSGWLAYNEQFF. DNA for the CDR3: TGTGCCAGCAGTTACGGGACTAGCGGGTGGCTAGCTTACAATGAGCAGTTCTTC.

The V gene is TRBV6-2 or TRBV6-3, the J gene TRBJ2-1; D ambiguous. Germline CDR1 reads MNHEY; CDR2 reads SVGEGT. V lost 8 bases to trimming and J lost 0 bases, with 11 bases between them. The CDR3 has 14 amino acids. CDR3 sequence (DNA): TGTGCCAGCCGATACACCGGCTCCTACAATGAGCAGTTCTTC. It translates to CASRYTGSYNEQFF.